The rows below give T cell receptor beta chains drawn from one sample of a study of regulatory T cells in long-lasting Graves disease. TCRdb re-called the multiplex PCR reads with MiXCR, one entry per CDR3 protein. This table has hundreds of thousands of distinct CDR3 sequences, approximately 15% appearing once. These data were likewise used in another study, on T cells in Graves' hyperthyroidism and ophthalmopathy.

The sequenced sample was peripheral blood mononuclear cells (PBMCs), obtained at new diagnosis, from a patient treated with antithyroid drugs. These receptors originate from a woman between 25 and 40 years old with Graves disease. Both conserved end residues are part of each CDR3. A D gene is named only where the DNA matches it firmly. Where a row states a size, it is once, few, many or the class of an expanded clone; other rows omit it.

. TRBJ2-5 TRBV12-3/TRBV12-4 TRBD1 TGTGCCAGCAGTCGCCGGGACAGGGGCTGGAAAGAGACCCAGTACTTC CASSRRDRGWKETQYF
. TRBJ2-3 TRBV6-2/TRBV6-3 TRBD2 TGTGCCAGCAGTTATTCGAGACTAGCGGGACTACCAGATACGCAGTATTTT CASSYSRLAGLPDTQYF
many TRBJ1-2 TRBV7-9 . TGTGCCAGCAGCTTGGAGGGGGACTATGGCTACACCTTC CASSLEGDYGYTF
. TRBJ2-3 TRBV7-6 TRBD2 TGTGCCAGCAGCTTCGGACTAGCGGGAGGGTCGGGGACAGATACGCAGTATTTT CASSFGLAGGSGTDTQYF
many TRBJ1-1 TRBV6-2/TRBV6-3 TRBD1 TGTGCCAGCAGTTCCGGACAGGGTATGGGGAACACTGAAGCTTTCTTT CASSSGQGMGNTEAFF
many TRBJ2-3 TRBV19 . TGTGCCACAACAGGGAGGGGTAGCACAGATACGCAGTATTTT CATTGRGSTDTQYF
. TRBJ1-3 TRBV7-2 TRBD1 TGTGCCAGCAGCTGGGGACAGCGCCAGATATCTGGAAACACCATATATTTT CASSWGQRQISGNTIYF
few TRBJ1-1 TRBV9 . TGTGCCAGCAGCGATGCGGGTGGAGGCACTGAAGCTTTCTTT CASSDAGGGTEAFF
. TRBJ2-7 TRBV29-1 TRBD1 TGCAGCGCTGAGGGACAGGCTTACGAGCAGTACTTC CSAEGQAYEQYF
. TRBJ1-3 TRBV5-5 . TGTGCCAGCAGCTTGGTAGGACAGAATTCTGGAAACACCATATATTTT CASSLVGQNSGNTIYF
many TRBJ2-1 TRBV5-5 TRBD2 TGTGCCAGCACTGTAGTAGGTAGCGGGCCTTACAATGAGCAGTTCTTC CASTVVGSGPYNEQFF
. TRBJ2-7 TRBV20-1 TRBD2 TGCAGTGCTCTCGCTAGCGGGATATACGAGCAGTACTTC CSALASGIYEQYF
many TRBJ1-1 TRBV28 . TGTGCCAGCAGTGAAAACAGACTGACGTTTTTT CASSENRLTFF